The T cell receptor (beta chain) under discussion was sequenced for a study of T-cell memory formation after mild COVID-19. Turning to the study itself: TCR clusters largely stayed donor specific.

V was trimmed by 3 bases and J by 5 bases, leaving 11 bases between them. The CDR3 has 13 residues. Germline V gene sequence: CDR1 KGHSH, CDR2 LQKENI. TCRdb called the 5' RACE reads again in MiXCR, with one record for every CDR3 protein. Among about 190,000 distinct CDR3 sequences listed, about a sixth were seen once. This chain joins TRBV18 and TRBJ2-7, with D maybe TRBD1 (5 bases). This TCR was sampled from an adult woman who had mild COVID-19 (a few samples of this study predate the infection). Cell type and time point are not known. Sequencing was carried out using PBMCs or a T cell subset sorted from them (not recorded which). The CDR3 sequence is CASSPQGLDEQYF. As DNA, the CDR3 is TGTGCCAGCTCACCGCAGGGATTAGACGAGCAGTACTTC.